These T cell receptor beta chains were read from a single sample in a study of regulatory T cells in long-lasting Graves disease. TCRdb re-derived calls from the multiplex PCR reads in MiXCR, one entry per CDR3 protein. The table includes about 470,000 distinct CDR3 sequences, 15% detected once. This sample was shared with a second study, whose subject was T cells in Graves' hyperthyroidism and ophthalmopathy.

The sample in question was peripheral blood mononuclear cells (PBMCs), obtained at new diagnosis, from a patient treated with antithyroid drugs. Receptor source: a woman in her thirties with Graves disease. The CDR3 runs from the conserved cysteine through the conserved F or W.

CDR3 length: 13
V gene: TRBV4-2
CDR3 protein: CASSPGTAQGYTF

CDR3 length: 15
V gene: TRBV12-3/TRBV12-4
CDR3 protein: CASSVQGIGRDTQYF

CDR3 length: 14
V gene: TRBV5-1
CDR3 protein: CASSGDSGTGELFF

CDR3 length: 13
V gene: TRBV19
CDR3 protein: CATSPRQWGPQHF

CDR3 length: 13
V gene: TRBV24-1
CDR3 protein: CATSAGEGYEQYF

CDR3 length: 16
V gene: TRBV28
CDR3 protein: CASSFFKRLRSGGYTF

CDR3 length: 15
V gene: TRBV28
CDR3 protein: CASSLGGLSTDTQYF

CDR3 length: 13
V gene: TRBV16
CDR3 protein: CASSLPGGNEQYF

CDR3 length: 15
V gene: TRBV10-1
CDR3 protein: CASSLARALTGELFF

CDR3 length: 14
V gene: TRBV2
CDR3 protein: CASRQPRDKNIQYF

CDR3 length: 17
V gene: TRBV12-3/TRBV12-4
CDR3 protein: CASTRGTGTVHNQPQHF

CDR3 length: 14
V gene: TRBV20-1
CDR3 protein: CSASALAKGNEQFF

CDR3 length: 19
V gene: TRBV6-4
CDR3 protein: CASSDSMVLTLSSYNEQFF

CDR3 length: 16
V gene: TRBV3-1
CDR3 protein: CASSRQMDRMNTEAFF

CDR3 length: 14
V gene: TRBV5-1
CDR3 protein: CASSLSGVGDIQYF